The source of this TCR beta chain is a study of shared clonotypes between healthy human individuals. In the study overall: Each donor had three CD4 naive, three CD4 memory, two CD8 naive and one CD8 memory plate.

The length of the CDR3 is 15 residues. Germline CDR1 SNHLY, CDR2 FYNNEI. The ends lost 6 bases at V and 7 bases at J; junction bases unmatched: 7. Study conclusions and caveats: The sharing of 4.5% to 6.5% of naive CD4 clonotypes was seen across a handful of donors.

Naive CD8 cells comprised CD45RO-negative, CCR7-positively selected cells, excluding terminally differentiated effector memory CD45RA+ cells. Comment on this clone: The antigen remains undetermined.

Genomic DNA per cell subset filled all wells of several immunoSEQ plates. The assay was immunoSEQ multiplex PCR, and TCRdb's table has in-frame clones only and misses some. The sample holds some 2 million clones, about 95% seen once. This chain uses TRBV2 with TRBJ1-5; 12 nucleotides agree with TRBD1. This TCR was sampled from a man aged 18 to 30 in good health. The sample consisted of naive CD8+ T cells sorted from blood. DNA of the CDR3: TGTGCCAGCAGAGGGGGACAGGGGGCCGGACAGCCCCAGCATTTT. Amino acid sequence: CASRGGQGAGQPQHF.